The source of this T cell receptor (beta chain) is a study of persistence of HIV-infected CD4 T cells. The immunoSEQ assay was version 4, run in survey mode. TCRdb's table, derived via immunoSEQ multiplex PCR, lists solely in-frame clones and lacks some. Altogether tens of thousands of clones are present, around 90% being singletons, with the ten largest covering approximately 0.45%. V was shortened by 3 bases and J by 10 bases, with 10 bases between the two germline ends. There are 12 residues in the CDR3. Germline V gives CDR1 LGHDT, CDR2 YNNKEL (reference sequence). Cells were stimulated nonspecifically with anti-CD3/anti-CD28 magnetic beads. Sorting selected CD4+ T cells upregulating both CD40 ligand and CD69. This clone was detected a few times. Its antigen is undetermined. Other DNA sequences from this sample encode an identical CDR3 as well.

The TCR was taken from an adult woman with HIV who was CMV-seropositive. The J gene is TRBJ2-1, the V gene TRBV3-1 (or the pseudogene TRBV3-2); D unresolved. Sequenced material: CD4+ T cells sorted from PBMCs after approximately 19-hour stimulation, taken from a patient who received antiretroviral therapy. The CDR3 DNA reads TGTGCCAGCAGCCAGGCCGAGTCCGAGCAGTTCTTC. As protein: CASSQAESEQFF.